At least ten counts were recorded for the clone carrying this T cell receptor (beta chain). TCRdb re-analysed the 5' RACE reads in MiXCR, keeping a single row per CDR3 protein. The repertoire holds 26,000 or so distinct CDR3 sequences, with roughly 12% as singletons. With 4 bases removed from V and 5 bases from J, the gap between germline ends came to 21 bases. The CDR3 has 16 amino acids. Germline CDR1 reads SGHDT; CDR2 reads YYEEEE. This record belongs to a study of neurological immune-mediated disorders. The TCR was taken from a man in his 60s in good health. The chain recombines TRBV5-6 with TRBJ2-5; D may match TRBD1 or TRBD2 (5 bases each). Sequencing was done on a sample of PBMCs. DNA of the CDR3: TGTGCCAGCAGCCCTCCGGGGCGGAGTAGAAAGGAGACCCAGTACTTC. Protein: CASSPPGRSRKETQYF.